These 9 T cell receptor beta chains share one sample of origin, sequenced in a study of cytomegalovirus exposure and HLA in healthy donors. The PCR employed 60 Vbeta primers together with 13 Jbeta primers. This table comes from immunoSEQ multiplex PCR, and its TCRdb copy is limited to in-frame clones, with some not included. This table holds tens of thousands of clones. Material: PBMCs. The receptor source for this set is a man younger than 35 in good health and CMV-seropositive.

The chain links TRBV10-3 to TRBJ2-7; D is possibly TRBD1 (6 bases). The CDR3 sequence is 15 residues long. CDR1 is ENHRY, CDR2 SYGVKD, per germline. The V end lost 6 bases, the J end lost 3 bases, and 18 bases lay between the germline ends. The chain's CDR3 is CAISASGARDYEQYF. CDR3 bases: TGTGCCATCAGCGCGTCAGGGGCTAGGGACTACGAGCAGTACTTC.

The genes are TRBV5-1 and TRBJ2-2; 8 nucleotides line up with TRBD2. This CDR3 has 15 residues. J gave up 5 bases and V 4 bases, and 7 bases lay outside the gene matches. CDR1 and CDR2 from the germline V gene are SGHRS and YFSETQ. CDR3 sequence: CASSSSGSWTGELFF. The CDR3 DNA reads as TGCGCCAGCAGCAGCAGCGGGAGTTGGACCGGGGAGCTGTTTTTT.

This rearrangement joins TRBV29-1 to TRBJ2-5, with D unresolved. Germline V gives CDR1 SQVTM, CDR2 ANQGSEA. This CDR3 is built from 13 residues. CDR3 residues: CTILAPAGETQYF. The CDR3 DNA is TGCACCATTTTAGCTCCCGCCGGGGAGACCCAGTACTTC.

The J gene is TRBJ2-6, the V gene TRBV6-4, with TRBD1 identical over 7 bases. Germline values: CDR1 MRHNA, CDR2 SNTAGT. Trimming removed 6 bases from V and 2 bases from J; junction bases left unmatched: 4. CDR3 length equals 15 residues. The CDR3 DNA follows: TGTGCCAGCAGCGATACAGGGGCTGGGGCCAACGTCCTGACTTTC. Translated, it gives CASSDTGAGANVLTF.

In nucleotides, the CDR3 is TGCGCCAGCAGCCACGGGACTAACTCCTACGAGCAGTACTTC. It codes for CASSHGTNSYEQYF. V usage is TRBV5-1 and J usage is TRBJ2-7; 7 bases are shared with TRBD2. The ends lost 4 bases at V and 0 bases at J; junction bases unmatched: 4. The CDR3 contains 14 residues. Germline CDR1 is SGHRS and CDR2 is YFSETQ.

V usage is TRBV18 and J usage is TRBJ2-1; 9 bases match TRBD2. Germline V gives CDR1 KGHSH, CDR2 LQKENI. Trimming cost V 6 bases and J 7 bases; bases outside gene matches: 10. The CDR3 consists of 15 residues. CDR3 sequence: CASSPYSGSGNEQFF. DNA of the CDR3: TGTGCCAGCTCGCCCTATAGCGGGAGTGGAAATGAGCAGTTCTTC.

The J gene is TRBJ1-2, the V gene TRBV7-9, with 9 bases fitting TRBD1. Trimming removed 5 bases from V and 7 bases from J; junction bases left unmatched: 8. This CDR3 has 14 amino acids. CDR1 and CDR2 (germline): SEHNR, FQNEAQ (reference sequence). The CDR3 here is CASSPGQGLSGYTF. The CDR3 DNA reads TGTGCCAGCAGCCCGGGACAGGGTTTGAGTGGCTACACCTTC.

This chain uses TRBV27 with TRBJ2-7; 11 bases are a match to TRBD2. The CDR3 is 15 amino acids. V lost 4 bases to trimming and J lost 4 bases; unmatched junction nucleotides: 6. The germline V gene has CDR1 MNHEY and CDR2 SMNVEV (reference sequence). The CDR3 loop reads CASSSLRLAGYEQYF. The CDR3 DNA follows: TGTGCCAGCAGTTCCCTCCGACTAGCGGGGTACGAGCAGTACTTC.

The chain recombines TRBV7-9 with TRBJ2-1; perhaps TRBD2 as D (5 bases). The V end was cut by 8 bases, the J end by 2 bases, with 19 bases between. Germline CDR1 reads SEHNR; CDR2 reads FQNEAQ (reference sequence). This CDR3 has 16 residues. The CDR3 spells CASDITRAFTYNEQFF. The CDR3 DNA reads TGTGCCAGCGATATCACGCGGGCCTTTACCTACAATGAGCAGTTCTTC.